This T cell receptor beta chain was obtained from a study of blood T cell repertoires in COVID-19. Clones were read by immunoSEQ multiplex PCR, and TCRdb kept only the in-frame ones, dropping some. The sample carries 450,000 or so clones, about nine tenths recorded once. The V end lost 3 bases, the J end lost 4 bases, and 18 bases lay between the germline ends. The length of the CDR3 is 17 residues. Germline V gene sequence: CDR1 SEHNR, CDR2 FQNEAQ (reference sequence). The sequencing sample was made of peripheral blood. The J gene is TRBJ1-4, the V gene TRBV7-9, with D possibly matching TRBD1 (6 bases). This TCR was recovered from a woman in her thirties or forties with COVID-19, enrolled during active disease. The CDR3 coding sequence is TGTGCCAGCAGCTTGGACAGCCTCTCTTCTTATAATGAAAAACTGTTTTTT. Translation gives CASSLDSLSSYNEKLFF.